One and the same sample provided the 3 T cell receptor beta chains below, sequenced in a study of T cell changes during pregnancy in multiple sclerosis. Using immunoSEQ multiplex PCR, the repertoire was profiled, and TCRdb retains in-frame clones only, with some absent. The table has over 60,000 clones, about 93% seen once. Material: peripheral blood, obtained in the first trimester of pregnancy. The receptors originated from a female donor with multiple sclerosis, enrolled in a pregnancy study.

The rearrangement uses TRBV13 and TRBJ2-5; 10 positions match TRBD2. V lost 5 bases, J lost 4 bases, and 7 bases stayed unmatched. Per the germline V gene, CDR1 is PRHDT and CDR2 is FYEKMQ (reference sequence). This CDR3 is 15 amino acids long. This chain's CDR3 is CASSDVAGGTETQYF. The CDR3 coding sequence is TGTGCCAGCAGCGACGTAGCGGGGGGCACAGAGACCCAGTACTTC.

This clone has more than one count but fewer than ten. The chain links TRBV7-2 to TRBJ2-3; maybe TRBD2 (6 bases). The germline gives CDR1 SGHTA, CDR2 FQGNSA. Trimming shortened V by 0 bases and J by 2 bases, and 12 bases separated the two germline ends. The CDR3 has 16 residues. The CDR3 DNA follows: TGTGCCAGCAGCTTAGCCCGGGGGACTGTCACAGATACGCAGTATTTT. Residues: CASSLARGTVTDTQYF.

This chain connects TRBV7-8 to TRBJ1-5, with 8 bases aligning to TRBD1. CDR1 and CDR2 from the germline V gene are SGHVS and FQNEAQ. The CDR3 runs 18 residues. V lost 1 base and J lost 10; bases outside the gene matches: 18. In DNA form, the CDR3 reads TGTGCCAGCAGCTTAGAGGGACGACAGGGGACGCGGAGAGAACCCCAGCATTTT. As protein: CASSLEGRQGTRREPQHF.